The T cell receptor beta chain described here comes from a study of Graves' ophthalmopathy and Graves' hyperthyroidism. Background on the study: Prior to any treatment, peripheral blood was collected at the time of initial diagnosis.

Study outcomes and limitations: The authors also found most expanded thyroid clonotypes above 0.001 frequency in blood.

Beta-chain TCR CDR3 regions were amplified from RNA transcripts. Second-round multiplex PCR came after a first-round RT-PCR that employed HTBI primers. Via MiXCR, TCRdb re-called the multiplex PCR reads, giving one row per CDR3 protein. This sample has some 48,000 distinct CDR3 sequences; around 50% occur once, and the top ten carry roughly a quarter. Germline V gene lookup returns CDR1 LNHDA and CDR2 SQIVND (reference sequence). The CDR3 runs 14 residues. V was trimmed by 8 bases and J by 3 bases, leaving 14 bases between them. About this clonotype: What it binds is not known.

The sample was peripheral blood. The TCR sequence derives from an adult man with Graves' ophthalmopathy. The rearrangement links TRBV19 to TRBJ2-1; D is uncertain. The CDR3 spells CASGRDSFYNEQFF. CDR3 DNA: TGTGCCAGTGGCCGAGACTCGTTCTACAATGAGCAGTTCTTC.